This TCR beta chain was found in a study of blood T cell repertoires in COVID-19. Study information: COVID-19 samples, acute and convalescent, were from the United States, Italy and Spain. Sample material is recorded as cDNA or gDNA derived from T cells, B-cell-depleted T cells, or PBMCs.

In the source study's methods: Nucleated cell counts were estimated from reference gene primer amplification. Libraries were prepared by immunoSEQ multiplex PCR; TCRdb keeps only in-frame clonotypes and omits some of them. The V and J calls and the clone size are those of that table, but D and trimming were determined from the DNA. The profile shows under 65,000 clones, about 89% of them singletons. The CDR3 sequence is 15 residues long. The junction had 8 bases not matched to a gene; V was cut back by 5 bases and J by 4 bases. The V gene's germline CDR1 is SGHVS and CDR2 FQNEAQ. The sample consisted of peripheral blood. This receptor was taken from a human donor in a cohort sampled during active COVID-19. The gene calls are TRBV7-8 and TRBJ1-2, with 9 bases aligning to TRBD1. CDR3 coding DNA: TGTGCCAGCAGCCCCGGGACAGGGAGTCTCTATGGCTACACCTTC. Its protein product is CASSPGTGSLYGYTF.